The 29 T cell receptor beta chains in this list originate from one sample, sequenced in a study of T cells in women clearing cervical HPV infection. Clones were sequenced by immunoSEQ multiplex PCR, and TCRdb holds only the in-frame ones, with some missing. The sample has about 23,000 clones; the top ten hold less than 30%. Sample: blood buffy coat. These receptors came from a woman between 18 and 75 years old with a cervical HPV16 infection that either progressed to CIN3+ or cleared (not recorded which).

Regarding this clone: The sequenced fragment ends 3 residues before the CDR3 boundary, so the rest is inferred from the germline J gene. The gene calls are TRBV5-6 and TRBJ1-2; tentative D call: TRBD1 (5 bases). This CDR3 spans 15 amino acids. CDR1 and CDR2 from the germline V gene are SGHDT and YYEEEE. V lost 4 bases and J lost 3, with 16 bases in between. The covered CDR3 bases are TGTGCCAGCAGCCCTTTGGAGGCCAGGGACTATGGC. It encodes CASSPLEARDYG. The full-length CDR3 reads as CASSPLEARDYGYTF.

CDR3 DNA (partial): TGCAGCGTTGGGTGGGCAGGTCTATCCTACGAG. Its protein product is CSVGWAGLSYE. The full-length CDR3 reads as CSVGWAGLSYEQYF. The chain recombines TRBV29-1 with TRBJ2-7; no firm D call. The read ends 3 residues shy of where the CDR3 ends; the end is completed using the germline J gene. CDR3 size: 14 residues. CDR1 SQVTM and CDR2 ANQGSEA come from the germline V gene. The V gene lost 4 bases and the J gene lost 1 base, with 14 bases spanning the gap.

In regard to this clone: The CDR3 end falls 3 residues outside the read, so it is completed with the germline J gene. The rearrangement links TRBV16 to TRBJ1-3; tentatively, D is TRBD1 (6 bases). Trimming removed 1 base at V and 4 bases at J, with 14 bases between. Germline loops: CDR1 KGHSY, CDR2 FQNENV. This CDR3 region has 16 residues. CDR3 bases read: TGTGCCAGCAGCCAATTTTTGCCCGGGACAGGAAACACC. Encoded protein: CASSQFLPGTGNT. The entire CDR3 is CASSQFLPGTGNTIYF.

On this clone itself: The sequenced fragment ends 3 residues before the CDR3 boundary, so the rest is inferred from the germline J gene. The V and J genes are TRBV20-1 and TRBJ1-2; the match to TRBD1 covers 10 bases. The CDR3 length is 15 residues. CDR1 is DFQATT, CDR2 SNEGSKA, per germline (reference sequence). V was pared by 6 bases and J by 3 bases, with 10 bases of the junction left unmatched. CDR3: CSAPNRDRGDYGYTF. Incomplete CDR3 DNA: TGCAGTGCACCAAACCGGGACAGGGGTGACTATGGC.

Comment on this clone: The CDR3 end lies 3 residues beyond the end of the read and is filled in from the germline J gene. This sequence joins TRBV7-2 and TRBJ2-1; D ambiguous. V lost 5 bases, J lost 5 bases, and 13 bases lay in between. In germline, CDR1 is SGHTA, CDR2 FQGNSA. The CDR3 covers 14 residues. CDR3 bases read: TGTGCCAGCAGCATACAACCATCAAACAATGAG. Its protein is CASSIQPSNNE. The whole CDR3 protein reads CASSIQPSNNEQFF.

A word on this clone: Read sequence stops 3 residues before the CDR3 end, and the germline J gene provides the missing end. The chain joins TRBV5-4 to TRBJ2-3, with TRBD1 matching over 7 bases. CDR3 length: 14 residues. The V gene's germline CDR1 is SGHNT and CDR2 YYREEE (reference sequence). The sequenced CDR3 bases are TGTGCCAGCAGCTTGGACAGGGGATACGAGACG. Protein product: CASSLDRGYET. In full, the CDR3 is CASSLDRGYETQYF.

Note on this clone: The read is 3 residues too short to cover the CDR3 end, so that end is filled in from the germline J gene. The rearrangement uses TRBV2 and TRBJ2-1, with a possible D match to TRBD1 (6 bases). Between the trimmed V and J ends, which lost 8 bases and 3 bases, there was a span of 11 bases. Per germline, CDR1 SNHLY and CDR2 FYNNEI. This CDR3 contains 13 residues. CDR3 loop: CASGQTFYNEQFF. The covered CDR3 bases are TGTGCCAGCGGACAGACATTCTACAATGAG.

To note about this clone: The CDR3 end falls 3 residues outside the read, so it is completed with the germline J gene. The V gene is TRBV2, the J gene TRBJ2-3; TRBD1 matches 7 bases. The germline gives CDR1 SNHLY, CDR2 FYNNEI. The CDR3 totals 15 residues. CDR3 DNA (partial): TGTGCCAGCAGAGAACAGGGGTGGTACAATCAGCCG. It specifies CASREQGWYNQP. The whole CDR3 is CASREQGWYNQPQYF.

About this clone: The read terminates 3 residues before the CDR3 end, so the remaining end is supplied by the germline J gene. The same CDR3 arises from other DNA sequences in this sample as well. The rearrangement uses TRBV18 and TRBJ2-1; 7 bases are a match to TRBD1. Germline CDR1 and CDR2: KGHSH and LQKENI. The V segment lost 6 bases and the J segment 2 bases; nucleotides outside the gene matches: 10. The CDR3 extends over 16 amino acids. The CDR3 bases that were read are TGTGCCAGCTCCCCCCGGCTACAGGGGACCTACAATGAG. Its translation: CASSPRLQGTYNE. Given in full, the CDR3 is CASSPRLQGTYNEQFF.

As to this clone: The CDR3 end lies 3 residues beyond the end of the read and is filled in from the germline J gene. The V gene is TRBV19, the J gene TRBJ2-1; D perhaps matches TRBD1 (6 bases). The CDR3 totals 16 residues. V gave up 4 bases and J gave up 0 bases, with 13 bases separating them. Germline V gives CDR1 LNHDA, CDR2 SQIVND (reference sequence). The CDR3 reads CASSTRTDSSYNEQFF. The part of the CDR3 DNA that was read is TGTGCCAGTAGTACCAGGACAGATAGCTCCTACAATGAG.

Note on this clone: The read ends 3 residues shy of where the CDR3 ends; the end is completed using the germline J gene. The chain employs TRBV5-1 and TRBJ1-5, with D maybe TRBD1 (6 bases). The V and J ends lost 4 bases and 5 bases respectively, with 16 bases between them. The length of the CDR3 is 15 residues. Germline loops: CDR1 SGHRS, CDR2 YFSETQ. CDR3 region: CASSEMGHWDQPQHF. The CDR3 DNA, read in part, is TGCGCCAGCAGCGAGATGGGACACTGGGATCAGCCC.

Notes on this clone: From the germline J gene comes the end of the CDR3, since the read stops 3 residues before it. This chain joins TRBV7-9 and TRBJ1-1; no definite D call. V was trimmed by 8 bases and J by 5 bases, leaving 12 bases between them. This CDR3 spans 12 amino acids. Germline V CDR1 and CDR2: SEHNR, FQNEAQ (reference sequence). The CDR3 spells CASLAGLTEAFF. CDR3 DNA, as far as it was read: TGTGCCAGCTTGGCGGGGTTGACTGAA.

The sequenced part of the CDR3 DNA is TGCGCCAGCAGTTCATCAGGGTTGGACACTGAA. Amino acids: CASSSSGLDTE. Given in full, the CDR3 is CASSSSGLDTEAFF. The chain links TRBV10-2 to TRBJ1-1; perhaps TRBD1 as D (5 bases). The read is 3 residues too short to cover the CDR3 end, so that end is filled in from the germline J gene. V was cut by 5 bases and J by 3 bases, with 13 bases left in between. Germline assignment: CDR1 WSHSY and CDR2 SAAADI. The CDR3 consists of 14 residues.

With regard to this clone: Read sequence stops 3 residues before the CDR3 end, and the germline J gene provides the missing end. The chain is built from TRBV27 and TRBJ2-2; possible D gene TRBD2, 6 bases. This CDR3 is 16 amino acids long. In germline, CDR1 is MNHEY, CDR2 SMNVEV (reference sequence). CDR3 protein: CASSLSGGVSSSPLFF. CDR3 bases read: TGTGCCAGCAGTTTATCGGGCGGGGTTAGTAGTTCACCG.

About this clone: At one of its ends the junction is not consistent with the germline gene, which may arise from a read error. The CDR3 extends 3 residues past the end of the read, so its final part is completed from the germline J gene. The V and J genes are TRBV6-1 and TRBJ2-1; 9 positions match TRBD1. Germline V gives CDR1 MNHNS, CDR2 SASEGT. This CDR3 has 13 amino acids. CDR3 residues: CASSETGGHEQFF. The sequenced CDR3 bases are TGTGCCAGTAGTGAAACAGGGGGCCATGAG.

Worth noting for this clone: The sequence runs out 3 residues before the end of the CDR3; the remainder is reconstructed from the germline J gene. This chain links TRBV5-1 with TRBJ2-3, with 8 bases lining up with TRBD1. CDR1 is SGHRS, CDR2 YFSETQ, per germline. The ends lost 4 bases at V and 6 bases at J; junction bases unmatched: 7. This CDR3 contains 14 residues. CDR3 loop: CASSVGQELDTQYF. The sequenced part of the CDR3 DNA is TGCGCCAGCAGCGTGGGACAGGAGTTGGATACG.

A note on this clone: The missing CDR3 end, 3 residues past where the read stops, is filled in from the germline J gene. The chain couples TRBV30 to TRBJ1-1; possibly TRBD1 for D (5 bases). The CDR3 length is 15 residues. V was trimmed by 4 bases and J by 5 bases, leaving 20 bases between them. Germline values: CDR1 GTSNPN, CDR2 SVGIG (reference sequence). The sequenced CDR3 bases are TGTGCCTGGATTTATCCTATGAGACAGAGGACTGAA. Encoded protein: CAWIYPMRQRTE. The CDR3 in full is CAWIYPMRQRTEAFF. The complete variable domain, with remaining parts taken from reference TRBV30 and TRBJ1-1, reads SQTIHQWPATLVQPVGSPLSLECTVEGTSNPNLYWYRQAAGRGLQLLFYSVGIGQISSEVPQNLSASRPQDRQFILSSKKLLLSDSGFYLCAWIYPMRQRTEAFFGQGTRLTVV.

About this clone: The CDR3 end is not reached by the read, which stops 3 residues before it; the germline J gene fills it in. The V gene is TRBV7-8, the J gene TRBJ2-7; 13 bases align to TRBD2. The CDR3 spans 15 residues. The germline gives CDR1 SGHVS, CDR2 FQNEAQ. V lost 1 base, J lost 3 bases, and 0 bases stayed unmatched. The CDR3 bases that were read are TGTGCCAGCAGCTTAGGGACTAGCGGGAGCTACGAG. This translates into CASSLGTSGSYE. The CDR3 as a whole reads CASSLGTSGSYEQYF.

Points on this clone: The read stops 3 residues short of the end of the CDR3; the missing end is completed from the germline J gene. The V gene is TRBV11-2, the J gene TRBJ1-6, with 10 bases fitting TRBD1. Germline trimming cut 4 bases from V and 6 bases from J; bases unmatched to any gene: 3. There are 15 residues in the CDR3. Germline V gene lookup returns CDR1 SGHAT and CDR2 FQNNGV. CDR3: CASSSRTGGNSPLHF. CDR3 DNA (partial): TGTGCCAGCAGCTCCCGGACAGGGGGTAATTCACCC.

Turning to this clone: Coverage ceases 3 residues before the CDR3 finishes, and the germline J gene fills in the end. The chain is built from TRBV7-8 and TRBJ2-7; 8 positions match TRBD1. Germline CDR1 is SGHVS and CDR2 is FQNEAQ. The J segment lost 3 bases and the V segment lost 3 bases, leaving 4 bases of the junction unmatched. CDR3 size: 14 residues. CDR3 bases read: TGTGCCAGCAGCTTTTACGGGACAGGCTACGAG. This sequence encodes CASSFYGTGYE. The full CDR3 reads CASSFYGTGYEQYF.

For this clone: One end of the junction fails to match germline, which may point to a read error. The read gets to within 3 residues of the CDR3 end, and the germline J gene fills in the rest. The rearrangement joins TRBV29-1 to TRBJ2-3, with TRBD2 matching 8 bases. Germline V gene sequence: CDR1 SQVTM, CDR2 ANQGSEA. This CDR3 has 15 amino acids. Partial CDR3 DNA: TGCAGCGTCGAAGGACTAGCAGGCAACACAGATACG. Its protein product is CSVEGLAGNTDT. The CDR3 as a whole reads CSVEGLAGNTDTQYF.

With regard to this clone: The read falls 3 residues short of the CDR3 end, and the missing part is taken from the germline J gene. The chain carries TRBV7-8 and TRBJ2-1; D gene uncertain. The length of the CDR3 is 16 residues. V was shortened by 1 base and J by 0 bases, with 10 bases between the two germline ends. CDR1 is SGHVS, CDR2 FQNEAQ, per germline. The CDR3 is CASSLGLLTSYNEQFF. The covered CDR3 bases are TGTGCCAGCAGCTTAGGACTTCTGACCTCCTACAATGAG. The variable domain in full, with the rest retrieved from reference TRBV7-8 and TRBJ2-1, is GAGVSQSPRYKVAKRGQDVALRCDPISGHVSLFWYQQALGQGPEFLTYFQNEAQLDKSGLPSDRFFAERPEGSVSTLKIQRTQQEDSAVYLCASSLGLLTSYNEQFFGPGTRLTVL.

Concerning this clone: The read finishes 3 residues shy of the CDR3 end, and the germline J gene is used to complete it. V is TRBV14 and J is TRBJ1-5; unclear D gene. The CDR3 totals 13 residues. Germline assignment: CDR1 SGHDN and CDR2 FVKESK. The V end was cut by 0 bases, the J end by 5 bases, with 5 bases between. The sequenced part of the CDR3 DNA is TGTGCCAGCAGCCAAGAGAGGGATCAGCCC. This encodes CASSQERDQP. From start to end, the CDR3 is CASSQERDQPQHF.

Concerning this clone itself: The CDR3 end falls 3 residues outside the read, so it is completed with the germline J gene. The V gene is TRBV30, the J gene TRBJ1-6, with a possible D match to TRBD1 (5 bases). V lost 5 bases and J 9 bases, leaving 14 bases between the germline ends. The germline gives CDR1 GTSNPN, CDR2 SVGIG (reference sequence). The CDR3 is 13 amino acids. CDR3 loop: CAWAGLGGSPLHF. CDR3 DNA, as far as it was read: TGTGCCTGGGCGGGACTGGGGGGTTCACCC.

Turning to this clone: From the germline J gene comes the end of the CDR3, since the read stops 3 residues before it. The chain carries TRBV20-1 and TRBJ1-4, with D perhaps TRBD1 (5 bases). CDR3 length: 14 residues. V dropped 1 base and J dropped 6 bases, with 12 bases sitting between them. The germline V gene encodes CDR1 DFQATT and CDR2 SNEGSKA (reference sequence). Incomplete CDR3 DNA: TGCAGTGCTAGAGGCCTCGACAGTGATGAAAAA. Protein sequence: CSARGLDSDEK. From start to end, the CDR3 is CSARGLDSDEKLFF.

Turning to this clone: From the germline J gene comes the end of the CDR3, since the read stops 3 residues before it. V usage is TRBV30 and J usage is TRBJ2-5; 9 bases align to TRBD2. V trimming: 0 bases; J trimming: 5 bases; junction bases outside the gene matches: 7. This CDR3 contains 15 residues. The V gene's germline CDR1 is GTSNPN and CDR2 SVGIG (reference sequence). Partial CDR3 DNA: TGTGCCTGGAGTGTTCTAGCGGGGTTCGGGGAGACC. Its translation is CAWSVLAGFGET. The full CDR3 is CAWSVLAGFGETQYF.

As to this clone: The missing CDR3 end, 3 residues past where the read stops, is filled in from the germline J gene. The chain has TRBV19 and TRBJ2-2; TRBD1 matches at 8 bases. Germline trimming cut 5 bases from V and 2 bases from J; bases unmatched to any gene: 7. The CDR3 has 16 amino acids. Germline lookup yields CDR1 LNHDA and CDR2 SQIVND (reference sequence). CDR3 DNA, as far as it was read: TGTGCCAGTAGTGAAAGACAGGGGATTAACACCGGGGAG. Protein: CASSERQGINTGE. The entire CDR3 protein reads CASSERQGINTGELFF.

With respect to this clone: With the read ending 3 residues before the CDR3 end, the germline J gene is used to fill in that end. The V gene is TRBV29-1, the J gene TRBJ2-7, with 8 bases lining up with TRBD2. CDR3 length equals 14 residues. Germline CDR1 is SQVTM and CDR2 is ANQGSEA. J gave up 0 bases and V 8 bases, and 9 bases lay outside the gene matches. CDR3 DNA (partial): TGCAGCACAACATCCGGGACTAGCTCCTACGAG. Translated: CSTTSGTSSYE. The full CDR3 protein reads CSTTSGTSSYEQYF.

A word on this clone: The CDR3 is cut off 3 residues early in the read; its end comes from the germline J gene. The rearrangement uses TRBV20-1 and TRBJ1-1; D is perhaps TRBD1 (5 bases). This CDR3 has 14 amino acids. Trimming took 1 base from V and 3 from J, leaving 12 bases between them. Germline lookup yields CDR1 DFQATT and CDR2 SNEGSKA (reference sequence). The chain's CDR3 is CSARGGERDTEAFF. CDR3 DNA (partial): TGCAGTGCTAGAGGGGGGGAGCGGGACACTGAA.